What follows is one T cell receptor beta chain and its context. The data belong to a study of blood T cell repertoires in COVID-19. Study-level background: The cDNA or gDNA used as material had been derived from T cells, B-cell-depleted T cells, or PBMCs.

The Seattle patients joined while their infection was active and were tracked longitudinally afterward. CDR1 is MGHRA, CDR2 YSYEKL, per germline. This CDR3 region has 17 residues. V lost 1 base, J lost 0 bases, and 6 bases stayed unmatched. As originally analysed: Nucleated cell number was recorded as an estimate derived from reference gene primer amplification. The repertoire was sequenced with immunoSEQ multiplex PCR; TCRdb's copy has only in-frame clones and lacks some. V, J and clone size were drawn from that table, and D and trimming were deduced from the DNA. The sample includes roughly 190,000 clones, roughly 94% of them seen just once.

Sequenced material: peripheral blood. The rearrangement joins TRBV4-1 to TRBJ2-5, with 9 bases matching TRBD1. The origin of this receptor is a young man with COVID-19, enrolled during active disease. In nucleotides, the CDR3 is TGCGCCAGCAGCCAAGGGACAGGGGAACCTTACCAAGAGACCCAGTACTTC. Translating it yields CASSQGTGEPYQETQYF.